Listed here is a single TCR beta chain. The antigen remains undetermined. The record originates from a study of T cell responses to AZD1222 COVID-19 vaccine. Overall study context: Pooled in the analysis were second doses at about 4 or about 12 weeks. General study points: Repertoire samples came only from after the peak T cell response.

The protocol was immunoSEQ multiplex PCR, while the TCRdb copy is restricted to in-frame clones and leaves out a portion. Among some 200,000 clones listed, 90% to 95% were seen once. The CDR3 has 14 residues. Germline V gives CDR1 SGHAT, CDR2 FQDESV (reference sequence). The ends were cut back, 2 bases at V and 2 bases at J, with 10 bases in the middle. The material sequenced was peripheral blood, taken on day 0 of AZD1222 vaccination. V gene TRBV11-1 combines with J gene TRBJ2-7, with D tentatively TRBD2 (6 bases). The sequence came from an adult in good health. Written as DNA, the CDR3 is TGTGCCAGCAGCTTATGGCGGGATACCTACGAGCAGTACTTC. Protein sequence: CASSLWRDTYEQYF.